These T cell receptor beta chains were read from a single sample in a study of T cells in Graves' hyperthyroidism and ophthalmopathy. TCRdb reanalysed the multiplex PCR reads using MiXCR and keeps one entry per CDR3 protein. The sample records about 600,000 distinct CDR3 sequences, roughly 15% being singletons. The sample was blood. The receptors were sampled from a woman in her fifties or sixties with Graves' ophthalmopathy. CDR3s include the opening cysteine and the closing phenylalanine or tryptophan. The D gene is left open where the match is weak. Some rows have no size entry. The others give once, few or many, or a class for an expanded clone.

J gene: TRBJ1-1; D gene: -; clone size: many; V gene: TRBV12-3/TRBV12-4; CDR3 DNA: TGTGCCAGCATCCTTACAGGGAAAACTGAAGCTTTCTTT; CDR3 protein: CASILTGKTEAFF
J gene: TRBJ2-6; D gene: -; clone size: -; V gene: TRBV7-9; CDR3 DNA: TGTGCCAGCAGCTTCTCCACCGGACCGGGGGGGGCCAACGTCCTGACTTTC; CDR3 protein: CASSFSTGPGGANVLTF
J gene: TRBJ1-5; D gene: TRBD1; clone size: many; V gene: TRBV10-3; CDR3 DNA: TGTGCCATCAGCCCTGAACAGGGGCAGCCCCAGCATTTT; CDR3 protein: CAISPEQGQPQHF
J gene: TRBJ2-1; D gene: -; clone size: -; V gene: TRBV5-1; CDR3 DNA: TGCGCCAGCAGCTTGGAACAACAGGGTTTTGATGAGCAGTTCTTC; CDR3 protein: CASSLEQQGFDEQFF
J gene: TRBJ2-1; D gene: -; clone size: many; V gene: TRBV6-1; CDR3 DNA: TGTGCCAGCAGTTCGACCGAGGCCGATGAGCAGTTCTTC; CDR3 protein: CASSSTEADEQFF
J gene: TRBJ1-1; D gene: -; clone size: many; V gene: TRBV11-2; CDR3 DNA: TGTGCCAGCAGCTCGAGGTCAGGGGCAACTGAAGCTTTCTTT; CDR3 protein: CASSSRSGATEAFF
J gene: TRBJ2-2; D gene: -; clone size: -; V gene: TRBV5-1; CDR3 DNA: TGCGCCAGCAGCTCGAAGGGACCCAACACCGGGGAGCTGTTTTTT; CDR3 protein: CASSSKGPNTGELFF
J gene: TRBJ2-1; D gene: TRBD2; clone size: many; V gene: TRBV5-6; CDR3 DNA: TGTGCCAGCAGCCGACTCTGGGGGGGGGTCTACAATGAGCAGTTCTTC; CDR3 protein: CASSRLWGGVYNEQFF
J gene: TRBJ1-5; D gene: -; clone size: -; V gene: TRBV6-1; CDR3 DNA: TGTGCCAGCAGATCGACGGGTGGGGGCAATCAGCCCCAGCATTTT; CDR3 protein: CASRSTGGGNQPQHF
J gene: TRBJ2-2; D gene: -; clone size: few; V gene: TRBV29-1; CDR3 DNA: TGCAGCGTTGGTTTTAAGATAGGGGCCGGGGAGCTGTTTTTT; CDR3 protein: CSVGFKIGAGELFF
J gene: TRBJ2-5; D gene: -; clone size: many; V gene: TRBV7-2; CDR3 DNA: TGTGCCAGCAGCTTAGGTCCCGGAGAGACCCAGTACTTC; CDR3 protein: CASSLGPGETQYF
J gene: TRBJ1-2; D gene: TRBD1; clone size: few; V gene: TRBV18; CDR3 DNA: TGTGCCAGCTCACCAGCCGGACAGGGAGCTAACTATGGCTACACCTTC; CDR3 protein: CASSPAGQGANYGYTF
J gene: TRBJ1-5; D gene: TRBD1; clone size: many; V gene: TRBV7-2; CDR3 DNA: TGTGCCAGCAGCTCACAGGGGGGAGGGCAGCCCCAGCATTTT; CDR3 protein: CASSSQGGGQPQHF
J gene: TRBJ2-1; D gene: TRBD2; clone size: few; V gene: TRBV5-1; CDR3 DNA: TGCGCCATCAGCCCGACTAGCGGGAGTACCCATGAGCAGTTCTTC; CDR3 protein: CAISPTSGSTHEQFF
J gene: TRBJ2-7; D gene: TRBD2; clone size: many; V gene: TRBV7-2; CDR3 DNA: TGTGCCAGCAGCTTAGAACTAGCGGGTCCCTCCTACGAGCAGTACTTC; CDR3 protein: CASSLELAGPSYEQYF